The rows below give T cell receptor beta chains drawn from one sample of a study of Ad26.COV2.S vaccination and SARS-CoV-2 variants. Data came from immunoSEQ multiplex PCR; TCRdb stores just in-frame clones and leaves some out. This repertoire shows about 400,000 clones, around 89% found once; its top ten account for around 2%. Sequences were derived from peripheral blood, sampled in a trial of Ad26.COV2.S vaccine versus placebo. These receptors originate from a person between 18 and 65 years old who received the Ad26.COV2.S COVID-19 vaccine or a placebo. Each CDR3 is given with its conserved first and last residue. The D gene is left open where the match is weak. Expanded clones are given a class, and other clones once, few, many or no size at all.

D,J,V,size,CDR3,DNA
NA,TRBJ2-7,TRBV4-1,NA,CASSQVGKGYEQYF,TGCGCCAGCAGCCAAGTCGGAAAGGGGTACGAGCAGTACTTC
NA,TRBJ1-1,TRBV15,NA,CATSSRRGTEAFF,TGTGCCACCAGCTCCAGGCGGGGCACTGAAGCTTTCTTT
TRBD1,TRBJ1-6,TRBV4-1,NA,CASSQVPGQGLSPLHF,TGCGCCAGCAGCCAAGTACCGGGACAGGGGTTATCACCCCTCCACTTT
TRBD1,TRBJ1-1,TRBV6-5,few,CASSYGQGNTEAFF,TGTGCCAGCAGTTACGGACAGGGCAACACTGAAGCTTTCTTT
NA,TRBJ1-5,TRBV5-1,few,CASSLEAGNQPQHF,TGCGCCAGCAGCTTGGAGGCAGGCAATCAGCCCCAGCATTTT
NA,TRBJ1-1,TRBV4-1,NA,CASSQVWGGTAFF,TGCGCCAGCAGCCAAGTATGGGGGGGAACGGCTTTCTTT
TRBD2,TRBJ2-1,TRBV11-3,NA,CASSFSGSPEDEQFF,TGTGCCAGCAGCTTTAGCGGGAGCCCGGAGGATGAGCAGTTCTTC
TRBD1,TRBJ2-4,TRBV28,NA,CASSFLSGQRAKNIQYF,TGTGCCAGCAGTTTCTTATCGGGACAGAGAGCCAAAAACATTCAGTACTTC
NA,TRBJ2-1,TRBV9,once,CASSVVERNEQFF,TGTGCCAGCAGCGTAGTGGAGAGGAATGAGCAGTTCTTC
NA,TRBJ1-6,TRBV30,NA,CAWSVGGGVRTVTLHF,TGTGCCTGGAGTGTAGGGGGTGGTGTACGGACGGTTACCCTCCACTTT